This T cell receptor (beta chain) was documented in a study of a mutant IDH1 vaccine in newly diagnosed glioma. Notes on this clone: What it binds is unknown.

Per germline, CDR1 SEHNR and CDR2 FQNEAQ (reference sequence). V lost 5 bases and J lost 6, with 13 bases in between. This CDR3 comprises 14 residues. Time point indicated: week 47, end of study. In every dose of vaccine, 300 ug of mutant IDH1 20-mer peptide was given alongside topical imiquimod. Donors had new WHO grade 3 or 4 IDH1-mutant, ATRX-lost astrocytomas. TCRdb keeps only in-frame clones here, not all; method: immunoSEQ multiplex PCR. The sample consists of 35,000 to 40,000 clones, roughly 82% of them appearing once. The material sequenced was PBMCs, taken from a glioma patient whose treatment included an IDH1 peptide vaccine. This chain connects TRBV7-9 to TRBJ2-2; tentative D call: TRBD2 (5 bases). The clonotype comes from a man aged 40-49 years with glioma. The CDR3 loop is CASSPFRRPGELFF. The CDR3 DNA reads as TGTGCCAGCAGCCCTTTTAGGAGGCCCGGGGAGCTGTTTTTT.